In its sample, the clone carrying this T cell receptor beta chain was seen a few times. This entry is derived from a study of identical twins. This CDR3 is built from 14 residues. V lost 6 bases, J lost 6 bases, and 11 bases stayed unmatched. Germline CDR1 is MDHEN and CDR2 is SYDVKM. TCRdb re-derived calls from the 5' RACE reads in MiXCR, one entry per CDR3 protein. The repertoire consists of 350,000 to 600,000 distinct CDR3 sequences, with 14% occurring once and the leading ten covering about 0.52%. These data also featured in a second study, about yellow fever vaccine responses in identical twins.

Material for sequencing was CD4+ T cells sorted from blood. The genes are TRBV28 and TRBJ2-7; 7 bases align to TRBD1. This clonotype originated in a woman in her late teens or twenties in good health. CDR3 protein: CASRTDRVQGEQYF. Here the CDR3 DNA reads TGTGCCAGCAGAACTGACAGGGTCCAAGGCGAGCAGTACTTC.